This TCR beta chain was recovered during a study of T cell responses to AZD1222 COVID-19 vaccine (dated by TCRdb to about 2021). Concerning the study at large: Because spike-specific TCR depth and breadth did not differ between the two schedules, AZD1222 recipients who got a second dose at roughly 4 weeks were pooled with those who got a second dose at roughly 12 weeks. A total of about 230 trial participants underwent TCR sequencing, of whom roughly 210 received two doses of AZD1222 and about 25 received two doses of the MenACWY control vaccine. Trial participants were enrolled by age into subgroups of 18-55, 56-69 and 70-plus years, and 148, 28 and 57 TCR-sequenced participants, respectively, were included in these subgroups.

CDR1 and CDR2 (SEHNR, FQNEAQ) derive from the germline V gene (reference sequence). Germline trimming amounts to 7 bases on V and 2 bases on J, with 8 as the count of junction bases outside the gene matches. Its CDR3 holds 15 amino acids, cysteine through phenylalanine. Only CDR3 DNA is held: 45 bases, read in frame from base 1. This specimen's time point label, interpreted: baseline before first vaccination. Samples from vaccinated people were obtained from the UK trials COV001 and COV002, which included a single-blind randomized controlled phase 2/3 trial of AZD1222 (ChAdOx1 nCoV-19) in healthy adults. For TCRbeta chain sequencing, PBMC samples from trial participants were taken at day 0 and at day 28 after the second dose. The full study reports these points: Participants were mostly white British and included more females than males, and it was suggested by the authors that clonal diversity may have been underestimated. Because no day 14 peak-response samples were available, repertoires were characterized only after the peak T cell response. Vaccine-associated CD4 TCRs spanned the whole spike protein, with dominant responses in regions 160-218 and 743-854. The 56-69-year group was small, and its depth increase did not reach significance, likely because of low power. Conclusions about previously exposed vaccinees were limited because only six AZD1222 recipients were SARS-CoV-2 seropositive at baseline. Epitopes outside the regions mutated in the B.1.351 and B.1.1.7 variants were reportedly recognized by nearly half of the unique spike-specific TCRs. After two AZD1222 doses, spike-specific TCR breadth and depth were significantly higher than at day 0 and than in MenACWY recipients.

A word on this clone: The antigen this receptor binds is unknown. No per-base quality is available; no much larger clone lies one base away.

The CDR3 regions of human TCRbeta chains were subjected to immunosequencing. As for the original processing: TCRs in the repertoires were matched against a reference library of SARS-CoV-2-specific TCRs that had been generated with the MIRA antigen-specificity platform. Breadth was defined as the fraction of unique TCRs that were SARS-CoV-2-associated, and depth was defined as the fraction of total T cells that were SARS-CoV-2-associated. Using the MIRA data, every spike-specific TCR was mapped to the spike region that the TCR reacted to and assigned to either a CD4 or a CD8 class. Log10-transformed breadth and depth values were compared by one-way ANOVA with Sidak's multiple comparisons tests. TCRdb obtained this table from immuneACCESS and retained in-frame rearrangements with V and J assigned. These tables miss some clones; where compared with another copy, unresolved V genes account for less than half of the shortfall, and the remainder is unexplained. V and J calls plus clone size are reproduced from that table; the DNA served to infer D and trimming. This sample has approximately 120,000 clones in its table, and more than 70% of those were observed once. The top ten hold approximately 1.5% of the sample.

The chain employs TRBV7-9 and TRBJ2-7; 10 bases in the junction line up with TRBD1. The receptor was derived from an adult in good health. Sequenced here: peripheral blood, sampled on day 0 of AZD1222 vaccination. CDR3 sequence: CASTSTGTGAYEQYF. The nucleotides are TGTGCCAGCACCTCAACCGGGACAGGGGCCTACGAGCAGTACTTC.